This T cell receptor (beta chain) was retrieved from a study of identical twins. The study's findings and limits: Among monozygotic twins, out-of-frame TCR alpha sharing exceeded what models predicted.

From germline, CDR1 is SGHTA and CDR2 FQGNSA. The CDR3 has 15 residues. V was cut by 5 bases and J by 1 base, with 14 bases left in between. As for this clonotype: Its antigen is as yet unknown.

A template switching step contributed a universal primer site, while unique molecular identifiers were present in the cDNA. A single record per CDR3 protein comes from TCRdb applying MiXCR to the 5' RACE reads. Altogether about 520,000 distinct CDR3 sequences are present, roughly a fifth being singletons, with the ten largest covering around 0.9%. These same records also appear under a second study, on T cells expressing NK-cell markers. That report notes: One of the eight sequenced donors was seronegative, whereas the other seven were HCMV-seropositive.

Input material: CD4+ T cells sorted from blood. V usage is TRBV7-2 and J usage is TRBJ1-1; D is unresolved. The source of this sequence is a woman under 30 in good health. CDR3 protein: CASSAYGRGNTEAFF. The CDR3 DNA reads TGTGCCAGCAGCGCCTATGGCCGCGGGAACACTGAAGCTTTCTTT. Based on the CDR3 plus reference TRBV7-2 and TRBJ1-1, the full variable domain is GAGVSQSPSNKVTEKGKDVELRCDPISGHTALYWYRQSLGQGLEFLIYFQGNSAPDKSGLPSDRFSAERTGGSVSTLTIQRTQQEDSAVYLCASSAYGRGNTEAFFGQGTRLTVV.